This T cell receptor (beta chain) was profiled in a study of blood T cell repertoires in COVID-19. Looking at the study overall: Acute and convalescent COVID-19 samples came from the United States, Italy and Spain. In each case, the material was cDNA or gDNA derived from T cells, B-cell-depleted T cells, or PBMCs.

This CDR3 spans 12 amino acids. Germline CDR1 reads SGHTA; CDR2 reads FQGNSA. V dropped 5 bases and J dropped 3 bases, with 5 bases sitting between them. In the authors' methods: Using reference gene primer amplification, nucleated cell counts were estimated. Generated by immunoSEQ multiplex PCR, the TCRdb table keeps only in-frame clones and is missing some. D and trimming were read from the DNA, whereas the V and J calls and clone size are those reported in that table. This table has tens of thousands of clones, 80% appearing once. This clonotype was obtained from a human donor in a cohort sampled during active COVID-19. The chain is built from TRBV7-2 and TRBJ2-1; D gene ambiguous. Sequenced sample: peripheral blood. The CDR3 loop is CASSPDYNEQFF. Written as DNA, the CDR3 is TGTGCCAGCAGCCCAGACTACAATGAGCAGTTCTTC.